These T cell receptor beta chains were read from a single sample in a study of control samples from healthy donors and cancer patients. TCRdb's copy holds only in-frame clones and misses some; the assay was immunoSEQ multiplex PCR. The sample shows some 140,000 clones, less than 90% of them seen only once. Sequencing input: blood. The receptors shown here come from a woman aged 25 to 39 in good health. Both conserved end residues are part of each CDR3. A D gene is named only where the DNA matches it firmly. Size is stated for part of the rows, as once, few or many counts, or as a class when the clone is expanded.

j_call: TRBJ2-7; d_call: -; clone_size: -; v_call: TRBV5-4; cdr3_nt: TGTGCCAGCAGCTTGGCGGGGAGCTCCTACGAGCAGTACTTC; cdr3_aa: CASSLAGSSYEQYF
j_call: TRBJ1-5; d_call: -; clone_size: -; v_call: TRBV5-1; cdr3_nt: TGCGCCAGCAGCTTGGACGGGGGGGCGAGTCAGCCCCAGCATTTT; cdr3_aa: CASSLDGGASQPQHF
j_call: TRBJ2-7; d_call: TRBD2; clone_size: -; v_call: TRBV7-2; cdr3_nt: TGTGCCAGCAGCCTTTCCGGGAGGGCCGAAAGCGAGCAGTACTTC; cdr3_aa: CASSLSGRAESEQYF
j_call: TRBJ2-3; d_call: -; clone_size: few; v_call: TRBV2; cdr3_nt: TGTGCCAGCAGTGAAGGCGGAGGCGACACAGATACGCAGTATTTT; cdr3_aa: CASSEGGGDTDTQYF
j_call: TRBJ2-7; d_call: -; clone_size: -; v_call: TRBV14; cdr3_nt: TGTGCCAGCAGCCAAGAGTCTGCCTACGAGCAGTACTTC; cdr3_aa: CASSQESAYEQYF
j_call: TRBJ2-3; d_call: TRBD2; clone_size: -; v_call: TRBV6-4; cdr3_nt: TGTGCCAGGACTTGGGGGAGGGGAGCAGATACGCAGTATTTT; cdr3_aa: CARTWGRGADTQYF
j_call: TRBJ1-1; d_call: -; clone_size: -; v_call: TRBV7-8; cdr3_nt: TGTGCCAGCAGCTCGACAGCCGAGGTTGAAGCTTTCTTT; cdr3_aa: CASSSTAEVEAFF
j_call: TRBJ2-5; d_call: -; clone_size: -; v_call: TRBV14; cdr3_nt: TGTGCCAGCAGCCAAATTGGGGAGACCCAGTACTTC; cdr3_aa: CASSQIGETQYF
j_call: TRBJ1-1; d_call: -; clone_size: -; v_call: TRBV19; cdr3_nt: TGTGCCAGTAGTATCGGGGGTGGAGGAACTGAAGCTTTCTTT; cdr3_aa: CASSIGGGGTEAFF
j_call: TRBJ1-2; d_call: TRBD1; clone_size: -; v_call: TRBV24-1; cdr3_nt: TGTGCCACCAGTGACCCGGACAGGGGCTATGGCTACACCTTC; cdr3_aa: CATSDPDRGYGYTF
j_call: TRBJ1-4; d_call: -; clone_size: -; v_call: TRBV5-1; cdr3_nt: TGCGCCAGCAGCGAAACAGGGTATGAAAAACTGTTTTTT; cdr3_aa: CASSETGYEKLFF
j_call: TRBJ2-1; d_call: -; clone_size: once; v_call: TRBV14; cdr3_nt: TGTGCCAGCACAGCAGGGTTGGACTACAATGAGCAGTTCTTC; cdr3_aa: CASTAGLDYNEQFF
j_call: TRBJ2-1; d_call: TRBD2; clone_size: -; v_call: TRBV7-6; cdr3_nt: TGTGCCAGCAGCTTATATGGGGGAGGGTTCTCCAATGAGCAGTTCTTC; cdr3_aa: CASSLYGGGFSNEQFF
j_call: TRBJ1-1; d_call: -; clone_size: -; v_call: TRBV19; cdr3_nt: TGTGCCAGTAGTAAGCAGATGAACACTGAAGCTTTCTTT; cdr3_aa: CASSKQMNTEAFF
j_call: TRBJ2-5; d_call: TRBD2; clone_size: few; v_call: TRBV7-9; cdr3_nt: TGTGCCAGCAGCCCAGCGGGACTGGGGGAGACCCAGTACTTC; cdr3_aa: CASSPAGLGETQYF
j_call: TRBJ2-5; d_call: -; clone_size: -; v_call: TRBV3-1/TRBV3-2; cdr3_nt: TGTGCCAGCAGCCAAGATCAACGGAGAGAGTACTTC; cdr3_aa: CASSQDQRREYF
j_call: TRBJ1-5; d_call: -; clone_size: -; v_call: TRBV11-3; cdr3_nt: TGTGCCAGCAGCACGAGGGGGAGTAATAGCAATCAGCCCCAGCATTTT; cdr3_aa: CASSTRGSNSNQPQHF
j_call: TRBJ2-7; d_call: TRBD2; clone_size: -; v_call: TRBV3-1/TRBV3-2; cdr3_nt: TGTGCCAGCAGCCAAGATGTGGCTAGCGGAATATACGAGCAGTACTTC; cdr3_aa: CASSQDVASGIYEQYF
j_call: TRBJ1-1; d_call: TRBD1; clone_size: once; v_call: TRBV9; cdr3_nt: TGTGCCAGCAGCCCCCAGACAGGGGTTAACACTGAAGCTTTCTTT; cdr3_aa: CASSPQTGVNTEAFF
j_call: TRBJ1-5; d_call: -; clone_size: -; v_call: TRBV11-2; cdr3_nt: TGTGCCAGCAGCGCGTCCGGGGCCGTGGGTCAGCCCCAGCATTTT; cdr3_aa: CASSASGAVGQPQHF
j_call: TRBJ2-5; d_call: TRBD2; clone_size: -; v_call: TRBV6-6; cdr3_nt: TGTGCCAGCAGTGCTCGGAGCGGGAAAGAGACCCAGTACTTC; cdr3_aa: CASSARSGKETQYF
j_call: TRBJ2-1; d_call: -; clone_size: -; v_call: TRBV24-1; cdr3_nt: TGTGCCACCAGTGATGGGGCCTCCAGCTCCTACAATGAGCAGTTCTTC; cdr3_aa: CATSDGASSSYNEQFF
j_call: TRBJ2-7; d_call: -; clone_size: -; v_call: TRBV9; cdr3_nt: TGTGCCAGCAGCGTAGGCACAGCCTACGAGCAGTACTTC; cdr3_aa: CASSVGTAYEQYF
j_call: TRBJ2-1; d_call: TRBD2; clone_size: once; v_call: TRBV4-2; cdr3_nt: TGTGCCAGCAGCCAGGGACTAGCGGGAGGGCCGCATGAGCAGTTCTTC; cdr3_aa: CASSQGLAGGPHEQFF
j_call: TRBJ2-7; d_call: TRBD1; clone_size: -; v_call: TRBV7-8; cdr3_nt: TGTGCCAGCAGCTTAACCCCCGGACAGGGGGTTTCGAACGAGCAGTACTTC; cdr3_aa: CASSLTPGQGVSNEQYF
j_call: TRBJ1-2; d_call: TRBD1; clone_size: -; v_call: TRBV30; cdr3_nt: TGTGCCTGGAGTTTCCCCGGGACAGGGGCGAGGGGCTACACCTTC; cdr3_aa: CAWSFPGTGARGYTF
j_call: TRBJ1-1; d_call: -; clone_size: -; v_call: TRBV7-3; cdr3_nt: TGTGCCAGCAGCCTCGGCGGAGCTACTGAAGCTTTCTTT; cdr3_aa: CASSLGGATEAFF
j_call: TRBJ2-1; d_call: -; clone_size: medium-sized; v_call: TRBV5-6; cdr3_nt: TGTGCCAGCAGCTTGGAGGCCAACAATGAGCAGTTCTTC; cdr3_aa: CASSLEANNEQFF
j_call: TRBJ1-2; d_call: TRBD1; clone_size: -; v_call: TRBV19; cdr3_nt: TGTGCCAGTAGCCCCTTGTCCGGGACAGACCTCGGCTACACCTTC; cdr3_aa: CASSPLSGTDLGYTF
j_call: TRBJ2-1; d_call: -; clone_size: -; v_call: TRBV3-1/TRBV3-2; cdr3_nt: TGTGCCAGCAGCCAGGGGAACGTGGGTGAGCAGTTCTTC; cdr3_aa: CASSQGNVGEQFF
j_call: TRBJ1-1; d_call: -; clone_size: -; v_call: TRBV6-5; cdr3_nt: TGTGCCAGTAAAGACGAGGGATCGCCGAACACTGAAGCTTTCTTT; cdr3_aa: CASKDEGSPNTEAFF
j_call: TRBJ2-7; d_call: -; clone_size: -; v_call: TRBV19; cdr3_nt: TGTGCCAGTAGCAGGGGGCGGGAGGGAGCCTACGAGCAGTACTTC; cdr3_aa: CASSRGREGAYEQYF
j_call: TRBJ2-3; d_call: -; clone_size: -; v_call: TRBV13; cdr3_nt: TGTGCCAGCAACGACGGATCCACAGATACGCAGTATTTT; cdr3_aa: CASNDGSTDTQYF
j_call: TRBJ2-1; d_call: TRBD2; clone_size: -; v_call: TRBV4-2; cdr3_nt: TGTGCCAGCAGCCAAGTTAGGCTAGCGGGCTACAATGAGCAGTTCTTC; cdr3_aa: CASSQVRLAGYNEQFF
j_call: TRBJ1-4; d_call: -; clone_size: -; v_call: TRBV3-1/TRBV3-2; cdr3_nt: TGTGCCAGCAGCCAAGAGCGGGAGGCTAATGAAAAACTGTTTTTT; cdr3_aa: CASSQEREANEKLFF
j_call: TRBJ1-2; d_call: TRBD1; clone_size: once; v_call: TRBV5-5; cdr3_nt: TGTGCCAGCAGCCCAGGGGGGAGGGATTGGCGCTATGGCTACACCTTC; cdr3_aa: CASSPGGRDWRYGYTF
j_call: TRBJ2-3; d_call: TRBD2; clone_size: -; v_call: TRBV7-8; cdr3_nt: TGTGCCAGCAGTACGCGCGGGGGGTCTCCAGATACGCAGTATTTT; cdr3_aa: CASSTRGGSPDTQYF
j_call: TRBJ2-1; d_call: TRBD1; clone_size: -; v_call: TRBV5-1; cdr3_nt: TGCGCCAGCAGCCCCCGGGGGGGGGACAGGGGAATTGGTGAGCAGTTCTTC; cdr3_aa: CASSPRGGDRGIGEQFF
j_call: TRBJ2-7; d_call: TRBD1; clone_size: -; v_call: TRBV6-5; cdr3_nt: TGTGCCAGCAGTCGGGACAGGGAATACGAGCAGTACTTC; cdr3_aa: CASSRDREYEQYF
j_call: TRBJ2-7; d_call: TRBD1; clone_size: -; v_call: TRBV5-3; cdr3_nt: TGTGCCAGAAGCTTGGTTCTCGGGACAGCCAACTACGAGCAGTACTTC; cdr3_aa: CARSLVLGTANYEQYF
j_call: TRBJ1-5; d_call: -; clone_size: -; v_call: TRBV14; cdr3_nt: TGTGCCAGCAGCCAAGGGAAGTGGGTCAATCAGCCCCAGCATTTT; cdr3_aa: CASSQGKWVNQPQHF
j_call: TRBJ2-1; d_call: TRBD2; clone_size: -; v_call: TRBV4-2; cdr3_nt: TGTGCCAGCAGCCGAGCCGTAGCGGGGGCGATGCAGTTCTTC; cdr3_aa: CASSRAVAGAMQFF
j_call: TRBJ2-7; d_call: TRBD1; clone_size: once; v_call: TRBV5-1; cdr3_nt: TGCGCCAGCAGCGTATCAGGGGGCCCCGTCTACGAGCAGTACTTC; cdr3_aa: CASSVSGGPVYEQYF
j_call: TRBJ2-3; d_call: TRBD2; clone_size: -; v_call: TRBV3-1/TRBV3-2; cdr3_nt: TGTGCCAGCAGCCAAGGCCGAAGCGGGAGGGCCGGCATAGATACGCAGTATTTT; cdr3_aa: CASSQGRSGRAGIDTQYF
j_call: TRBJ2-3; d_call: TRBD2; clone_size: -; v_call: TRBV19; cdr3_nt: TGTGCCAGTAGTATAGGGACTAGCGGAACAGATACGCAGTATTTT; cdr3_aa: CASSIGTSGTDTQYF
j_call: TRBJ1-1; d_call: TRBD1; clone_size: -; v_call: TRBV6-5; cdr3_nt: TGTGCCAGCATTCAGACCCCAGGGGGCGCGGGTGAAGCTTTCTTT; cdr3_aa: CASIQTPGGAGEAFF
j_call: TRBJ2-7; d_call: -; clone_size: -; v_call: TRBV19; cdr3_nt: TGTGCCAGTAGTATAAGTTACATGGAAAACCTCCCAATCTACGAGCAGTACTTC; cdr3_aa: CASSISYMENLPIYEQYF
j_call: TRBJ2-7; d_call: -; clone_size: -; v_call: TRBV2; cdr3_nt: TGTGCCAGCAGTGAGTACCGACAGACCTACGAGCAGTACTTC; cdr3_aa: CASSEYRQTYEQYF
j_call: TRBJ2-5; d_call: TRBD2; clone_size: -; v_call: TRBV2; cdr3_nt: TGTGCCAGCAGTGTTAGCGGGGAGGCCCCGCAAGAAGTAGAGACCCAGTACTTC; cdr3_aa: CASSVSGEAPQEVETQYF
j_call: TRBJ2-5; d_call: TRBD2; clone_size: -; v_call: TRBV5-1; cdr3_nt: TGCGCCAGCAGCCCGGGGGGGGCCCAAGAGACCCAGTACTTC; cdr3_aa: CASSPGGAQETQYF